This T cell receptor (beta chain) emerged from a study of T-cell reconstitution after alpha-beta-depleted transplantation in children. This clonotype was recorded at least ten times. From germline, CDR1 is SGHAT and CDR2 FQDESV (reference sequence). The CDR3 runs 16 residues. Between the trimmed V and J ends, which lost 6 bases and 2 bases, there was a span of 18 bases. This sample's TCRbeta library carried unique molecular identifier barcodes. TCRdb processed the PCR reads anew with MiXCR; each CDR3 protein has one entry. The table records some 490,000 distinct CDR3 sequences, around an eighth of them present only once.

This sequence joins TRBV11-1 and TRBJ2-3, with D maybe TRBD2 (6 bases). This sequence originates from a human donor who donated a stem cell graft to a child with combined immunodeficiency. The specimen comprised PBMCs from the stem cell graft donor, sampled from the stem cell graft. The CDR3 DNA reads TGTGCCAGCAGTCCTGACGGGAGCGGCTACACAGATACGCAGTATTTT. It specifies CASSPDGSGYTDTQYF. Full variable domain (rest looked up from reference TRBV11-1 and TRBJ2-3): EAEVAQSPRYKITEKSQAVAFWCDPISGHATLYWYRQILGQGPELLVQFQDESVVDDSQLPKDRFSAERLKGVDSTLKIQPAELGDSAMYLCASSPDGSGYTDTQYFGPGTRLTVL.